The entry below gives a single TCR beta chain sequence along with its context. Its specificity is unknown. The sample comes from a study of tumor-infiltrating lymphocytes in localized non-small cell lung cancer. General study points: TCRbeta sequencing showed higher T cell infiltration in tumors than uninvolved lung. Recurrence-free survival showed no association with tumor T-cell fraction.

The protocol was immunoSEQ multiplex PCR, while the TCRdb copy is restricted to in-frame clones and leaves out a portion. The sample contains 15,000 to 20,000 clones, approximately 49% of which appear only once. The receptor was isolated from a human donor with non-small cell lung cancer. Sequenced sample: lung tumor tissue.

The CDR3 spells CASSYRDGSYEQYF. CDR3 DNA: TGTGCCAGCAGTTACCGGGACGGATCCTACGAGCAGTACTTC. The chain uses TRBV7-8 and TRBJ2-7; D is perhaps TRBD1 or TRBD2 (5 bases each). Germline V gene sequence: CDR1 SGHVS, CDR2 FQNEAQ. The V end was cut by 6 bases, the J end by 1 base, with 13 bases between. This CDR3 is 14 amino acids long.